This T cell receptor (beta chain) originates from a study of neurological immune-mediated disorders. Study findings and constraints: Among 34 multiple sclerosis patients, 18 had repertoires that phylogenetic grouping placed in one related-CDR3 cluster, a possible signature.

Over 190 million TCR-beta sequences from 15-18 subjects came out of each sequencing run. TCRdb independently ran MiXCR on the 5' RACE reads; one entry per CDR3 protein. Of tens of thousands of distinct CDR3 sequences in the sample, roughly 2.5% were seen once. The CDR3 contains 15 residues. Germline V CDR1 and CDR2: MNHEY, SVGEGT. V lost 5 bases and J 1 base, leaving 12 bases between the germline ends. Only a few counts were recorded for this clonotype. The antigen remains undetermined. The sequence came from a man aged 50 to 59 with multiple sclerosis. This chain links TRBV6-2 or TRBV6-3 with TRBJ1-5; TRBD1 might be the D (5 bases). Source material: PBMCs. The DNA for the CDR3 is TGTGCCAGCAGTCCGACGACAGTAAGCAATCAGCCCCAGCATTTT. This encodes CASSPTTVSNQPQHF.